This TCR beta chain originates from a study of human T cells and chemical hapten exposure. Findings of the study overall: Compared to controls, expanded TCRs made significantly more large clusters of similar CDR3s.

CDR3 size: 14 residues. CDR1 is MDHEN, CDR2 SYDVKM, per germline. Trimming removed 4 bases at V and 4 bases at J, with 11 bases between. TCRdb used MiXCR to reprocess the RACE reads, holding one entry per CDR3 protein. The table lists 150,000 to 200,000 distinct CDR3 sequences, about 30% of them singletons. The time point is: patch test 3, about 24 weeks after DPC sensitization. As to treatment: therapeutic diphenylcyclopropenone sensitization with weekly scalp DPC. Ahead of applying each patch test, blood was sampled. Donors, patients with alopecia ranging from 18 to 70 years old and judged suitable for DPC, provided samples. In regard to this clonotype: No antigen is known for it.

The source of this sequence is a woman aged 18-29 years with alopecia areata. Some clones in this sample may be carry-over from other donors' samples. The material sequenced was whole blood, taken in connection with sensitization to the hapten diphenylcyclopropenone (DPC). This chain joins TRBV28 and TRBJ1-5; no clear D gene. The CDR3 loop reads CASSSADYNQPQHF. DNA for the CDR3: TGTGCCAGCAGTTCTGCAGACTATAATCAGCCCCAGCATTTT. The variable domain in full, with the rest retrieved from reference TRBV28 and TRBJ1-5, is DVKVTQSSRYLVKRTGEKVFLECVQDMDHENMFWYRQDPGLGLRLIYFSYDVKMKEKGDIPEGYSVSREKKERFSLILESASTNQTSMYLCASSSADYNQPQHFGDGTRLSIL.